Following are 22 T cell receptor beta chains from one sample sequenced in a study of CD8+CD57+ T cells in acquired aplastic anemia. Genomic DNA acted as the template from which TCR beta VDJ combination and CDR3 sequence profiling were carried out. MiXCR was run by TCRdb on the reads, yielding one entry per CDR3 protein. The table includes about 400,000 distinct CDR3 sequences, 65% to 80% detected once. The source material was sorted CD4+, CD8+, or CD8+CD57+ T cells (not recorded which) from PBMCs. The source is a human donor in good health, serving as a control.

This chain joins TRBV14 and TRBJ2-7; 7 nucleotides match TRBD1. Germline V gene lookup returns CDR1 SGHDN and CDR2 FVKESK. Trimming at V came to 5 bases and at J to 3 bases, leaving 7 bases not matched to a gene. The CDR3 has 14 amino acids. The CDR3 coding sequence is TGTGCCAGCAGCTCTGACGGGACAGACTACGAGCAGTACTTC. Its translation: CASSSDGTDYEQYF.

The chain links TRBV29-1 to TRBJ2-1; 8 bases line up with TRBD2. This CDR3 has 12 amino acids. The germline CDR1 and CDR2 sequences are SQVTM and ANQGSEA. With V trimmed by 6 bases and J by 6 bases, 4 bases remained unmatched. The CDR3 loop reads CSVGSGSNEQFF. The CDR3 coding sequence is TGCAGCGTGGGGAGCGGGAGCAATGAGCAGTTCTTC.

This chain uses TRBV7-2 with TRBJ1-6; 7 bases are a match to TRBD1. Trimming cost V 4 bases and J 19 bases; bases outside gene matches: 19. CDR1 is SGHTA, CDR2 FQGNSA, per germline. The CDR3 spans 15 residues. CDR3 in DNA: TGTGCCAGCAGCTCTACACTAGCAGGGGGGTCAGATACGCACTTT. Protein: CASSSTLAGGSDTHF.

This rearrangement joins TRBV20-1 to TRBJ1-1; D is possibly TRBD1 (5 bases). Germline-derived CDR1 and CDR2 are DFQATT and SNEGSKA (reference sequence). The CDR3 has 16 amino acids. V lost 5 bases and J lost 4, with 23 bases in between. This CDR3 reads CSAATSGAYAGTEAFF. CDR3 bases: TGCAGTGCTGCGACTAGCGGGGCCTACGCGGGCACTGAAGCTTTCTTT.

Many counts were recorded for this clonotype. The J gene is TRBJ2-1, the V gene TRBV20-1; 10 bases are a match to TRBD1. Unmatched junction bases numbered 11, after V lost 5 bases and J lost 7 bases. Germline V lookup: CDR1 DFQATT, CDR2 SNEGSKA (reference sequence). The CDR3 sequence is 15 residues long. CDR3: CSASRGDRGRNEQFF. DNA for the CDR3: TGCAGTGCTTCCAGGGGGGACAGGGGAAGGAATGAGCAGTTCTTC.

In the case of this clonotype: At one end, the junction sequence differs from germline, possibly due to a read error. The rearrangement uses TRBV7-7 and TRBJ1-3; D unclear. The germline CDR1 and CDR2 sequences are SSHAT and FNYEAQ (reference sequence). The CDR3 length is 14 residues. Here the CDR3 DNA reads TGTGCTAGCAGCTTCAGCCACGCTGGAGGCATCAAGCATTTT. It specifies CASSFSHAGGIKHF. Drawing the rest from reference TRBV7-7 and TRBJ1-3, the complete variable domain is GAGVSQSPRYKVTKRGQDVTLRCDPISSHATLYWYQQALGQGPEFLTYFNYEAQPDKSGLPSDRFSAERPEGSISTLTIQRTEQRDSAMYRCASSFSHAGGIKHFGEGSWLTVV.

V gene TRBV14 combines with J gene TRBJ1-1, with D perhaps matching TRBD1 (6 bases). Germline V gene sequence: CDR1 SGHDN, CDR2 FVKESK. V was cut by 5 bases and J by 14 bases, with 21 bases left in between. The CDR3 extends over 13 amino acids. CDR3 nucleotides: TGTGCCAGCAGCGGGGGCAGGACCCATGCACCCTTCTTT. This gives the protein CASSGGRTHAPFF. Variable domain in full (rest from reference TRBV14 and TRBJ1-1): EAGVTQFPSHSVIEKGQTVTLRCDPISGHDNLYWYRRVMGKEIKFLLHFVKESKQDESGMPNNRFLAERTGGTYSTLKVQPAELEDSGVYFCASSGGRTHAPFFGQGTRLTVV.

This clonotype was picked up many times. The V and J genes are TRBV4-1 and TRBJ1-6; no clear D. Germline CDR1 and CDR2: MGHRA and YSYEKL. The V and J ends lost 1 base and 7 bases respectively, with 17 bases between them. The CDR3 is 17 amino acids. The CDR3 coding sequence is TGCGCCAGCAGCCAAGTCGGTAACAGACGAAGGAATTCACCCCTCCACTTT. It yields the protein CASSQVGNRRRNSPLHF.

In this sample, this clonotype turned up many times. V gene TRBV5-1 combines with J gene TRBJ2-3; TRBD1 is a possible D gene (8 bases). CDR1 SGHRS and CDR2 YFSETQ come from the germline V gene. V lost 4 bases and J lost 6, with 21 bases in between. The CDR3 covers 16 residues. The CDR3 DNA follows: TGCGCCAGCAGCACGCGGACAGGGAGGGTATCTGATACGCAGTATTTT. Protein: CASSTRTGRVSDTQYF.

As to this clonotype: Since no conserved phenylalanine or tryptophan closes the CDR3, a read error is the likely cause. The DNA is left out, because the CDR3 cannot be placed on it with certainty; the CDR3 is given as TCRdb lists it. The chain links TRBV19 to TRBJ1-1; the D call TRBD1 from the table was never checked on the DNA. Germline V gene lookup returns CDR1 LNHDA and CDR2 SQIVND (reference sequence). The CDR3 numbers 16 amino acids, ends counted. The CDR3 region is CATSGQRGARGNQPQL.

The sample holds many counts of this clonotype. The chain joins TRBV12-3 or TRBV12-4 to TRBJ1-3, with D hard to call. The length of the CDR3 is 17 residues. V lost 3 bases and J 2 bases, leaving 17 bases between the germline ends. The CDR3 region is CASSLVRGRGPGNTIYF. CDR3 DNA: TGTGCCAGCAGTTTGGTCCGGGGTAGAGGGCCTGGAAACACCATATATTTT.

CDR3 sequence: CASSISSGSGYTF. The CDR3 DNA reads TGTGCCAGTAGTATTAGCTCAGGCTCTGGCTACACCTTC. This chain links TRBV19 with TRBJ1-2; D uncertain. CDR3 length equals 13 residues. The V end lost 3 bases, the J end lost 7 bases, and 12 bases lay between the germline ends. Germline CDR1 reads LNHDA; CDR2 reads SQIVND (reference sequence).

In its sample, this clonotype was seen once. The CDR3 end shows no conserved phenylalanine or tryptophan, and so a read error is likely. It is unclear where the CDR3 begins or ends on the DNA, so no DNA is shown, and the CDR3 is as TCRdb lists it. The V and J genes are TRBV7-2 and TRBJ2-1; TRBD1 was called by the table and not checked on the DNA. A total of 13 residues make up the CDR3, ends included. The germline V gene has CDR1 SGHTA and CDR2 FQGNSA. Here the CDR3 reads CASSLIGTDLERP.

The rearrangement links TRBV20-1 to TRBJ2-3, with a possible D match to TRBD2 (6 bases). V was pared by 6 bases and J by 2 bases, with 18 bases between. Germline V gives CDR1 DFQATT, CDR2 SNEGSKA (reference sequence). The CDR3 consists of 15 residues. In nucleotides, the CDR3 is TGCAGTGCCCCCCCCTCGGGGGAGTACACAGATACGCAGTATTTT. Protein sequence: CSAPPSGEYTDTQYF.

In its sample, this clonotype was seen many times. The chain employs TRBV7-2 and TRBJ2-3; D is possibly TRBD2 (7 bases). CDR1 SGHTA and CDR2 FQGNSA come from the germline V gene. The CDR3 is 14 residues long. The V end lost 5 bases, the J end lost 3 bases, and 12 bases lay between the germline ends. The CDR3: CASSLGGRTDTQYF. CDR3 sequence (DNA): TGTGCCAGCAGCCTCGGGGGGCGGACAGATACGCAGTATTTT. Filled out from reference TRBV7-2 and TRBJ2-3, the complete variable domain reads GAGVSQSPSNKVTEKGKDVELRCDPISGHTALYWYRQSLGQGLEFLIYFQGNSAPDKSGLPSDRFSAERTGGSVSTLTIQRTQQEDSAVYLCASSLGGRTDTQYFGPGTRLTVL.

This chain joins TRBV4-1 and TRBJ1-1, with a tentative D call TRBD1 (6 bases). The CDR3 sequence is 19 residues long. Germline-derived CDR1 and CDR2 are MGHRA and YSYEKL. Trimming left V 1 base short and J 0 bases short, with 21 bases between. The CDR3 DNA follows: TGCGCCAGCAGCCAAGTGGTGGACAGACAACTAAGAATGAACACTGAAGCTTTCTTT. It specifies CASSQVVDRQLRMNTEAFF.

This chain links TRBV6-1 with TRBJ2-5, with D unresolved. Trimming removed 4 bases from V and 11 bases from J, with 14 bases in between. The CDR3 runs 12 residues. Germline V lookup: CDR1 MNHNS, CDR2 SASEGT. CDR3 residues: CASSGGGSNQYF. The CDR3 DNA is TGTGCCAGCAGTGGGGGTGGCAGTAATCAGTACTTC.

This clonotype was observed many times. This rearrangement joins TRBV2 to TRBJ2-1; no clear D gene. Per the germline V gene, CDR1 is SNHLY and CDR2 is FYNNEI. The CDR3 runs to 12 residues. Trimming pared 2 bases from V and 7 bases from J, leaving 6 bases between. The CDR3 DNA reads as TGTGCCAGCAGTGAAATGCGGAATGAGCAGTTCTTC. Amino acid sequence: CASSEMRNEQFF.

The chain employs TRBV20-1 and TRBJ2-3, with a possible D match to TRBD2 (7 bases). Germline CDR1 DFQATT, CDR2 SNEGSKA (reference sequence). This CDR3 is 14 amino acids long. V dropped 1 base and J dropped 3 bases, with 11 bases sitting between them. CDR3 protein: CSARAGGGTDTQYF. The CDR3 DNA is TGCAGTGCTAGAGCGGGGGGCGGTACAGATACGCAGTATTTT.

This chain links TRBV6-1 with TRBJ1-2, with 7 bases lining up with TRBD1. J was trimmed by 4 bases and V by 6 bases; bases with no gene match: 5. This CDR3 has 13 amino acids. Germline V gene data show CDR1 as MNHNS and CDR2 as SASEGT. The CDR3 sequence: CASRWTGTYGYTF. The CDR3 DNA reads TGTGCCAGCAGATGGACAGGAACCTATGGCTACACCTTC.

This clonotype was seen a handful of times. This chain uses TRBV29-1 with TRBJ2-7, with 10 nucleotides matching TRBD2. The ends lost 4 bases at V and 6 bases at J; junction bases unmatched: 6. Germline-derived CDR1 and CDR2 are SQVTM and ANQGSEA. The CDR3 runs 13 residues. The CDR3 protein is CSVGLAGESEQYF. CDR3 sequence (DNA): TGCAGCGTTGGGCTAGCGGGAGAGAGCGAGCAGTACTTC.

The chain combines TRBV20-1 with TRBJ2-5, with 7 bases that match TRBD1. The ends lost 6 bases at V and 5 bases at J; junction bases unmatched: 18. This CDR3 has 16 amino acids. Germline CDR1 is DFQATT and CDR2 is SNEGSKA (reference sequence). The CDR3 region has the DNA TGCAGTGCCCCAATAAGAGGTTTAGGGGGCCCGGAGACCCAGTACTTC. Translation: CSAPIRGLGGPETQYF.